This TCR beta chain comes out of a study of blood T cell repertoires in COVID-19. The wider study: Whether acute or convalescent, the COVID-19 samples came from the United States, Italy and Spain. The cDNA or gDNA used as material had been derived from T cells, B-cell-depleted T cells, or PBMCs.

In the authors' workflow: Amplification with reference gene primers provided the estimates of nucleated cell counts. The data were produced by immunoSEQ multiplex PCR, yet TCRdb's version contains in-frame clones alone and is incomplete. V and J calls and clone size come straight from that table; D and trimming were deduced from the DNA. The table has over 250,000 clones, around 89% seen once; the top ten hold about an eighth. The CDR3 runs 13 residues. Trimming removed 5 bases from V and 7 bases from J; junction bases left unmatched: 5. Germline V lookup: CDR1 SGHTA, CDR2 FQGNSA. In this sample, this clone turned up a few times.

V gene TRBV7-2 combines with J gene TRBJ1-5, with TRBD1 matching over 7 bases. This receptor was obtained from an older woman with acute or convalescent COVID-19. The specimen was peripheral blood. Here the CDR3 reads CASSADRDQPQHF. In DNA, the CDR3 is TGTGCCAGCAGCGCCGACAGGGACCAGCCCCAGCATTTT. The full variable domain, in which reference TRBV7-2 and TRBJ1-5 provide the parts outside the CDR3, is GAGVSQSPSNKVTEKGKDVELRCDPISGHTALYWYRQSLGQGLEFLIYFQGNSAPDKSGLPSDRFSAERTGGSVSTLTIQRTQQEDSAVYLCASSADRDQPQHFGDGTRLSIL.